This is a list of T cell receptor beta chains from one sample in a study of graft-versus-host responses after intestinal transplantation. Repertoires were generated with immunoSEQ multiplex PCR, while TCRdb's copy carries only in-frame clones and drops some. The sample shows some 85,000 clones, approximately 90% of them seen only once. These TCRs' antigens remain unknown. The material was unstimulated CD8+ T cells sorted from spleen or lymph node cells, obtained before transplant. The origin of the receptors is a human donor who was the organ donor for an intestinal transplant. Both conserved end residues are part of each CDR3. A D gene is named only where the DNA matches it firmly. Clone size, where shown, is once, few, many, or a class for clones that have expanded.

d_call,clone_size,v_call,j_call,cdr3_aa,cdr3_nt
.,few,TRBV19,TRBJ2-7,CASSTTLATETYEQYF,TGTGCCAGTAGTACCACCTTAGCTACCGAGACCTACGAGCAGTACTTC
TRBD2,.,TRBV4-3,TRBJ2-7,CASSPREGAYEQYF,TGCGCCAGCAGCCCTAGGGAGGGTGCCTACGAGCAGTACTTC
TRBD1,.,TRBV4-1,TRBJ1-4,CASAGTGQEKLFF,TGCGCCAGCGCCGGGACAGGGCAGGAAAAACTGTTTTTT
TRBD2,once,TRBV27,TRBJ2-2,CASSLYLGGGAAGELFF,TGTGCCAGCAGTTTATATCTCGGCGGGGGGGCGGCCGGGGAGCTGTTTTTT
.,.,TRBV7-9,TRBJ2-7,CASSLGSDEQYF,TGTGCCAGCAGCTTAGGTAGCGACGAGCAGTACTTC
TRBD1,.,TRBV4-1,TRBJ1-4,CASSQLQGAIGEKLFF,TGCGCCAGCAGCCAACTACAGGGGGCTATAGGAGAAAAACTGTTTTTT
.,.,TRBV27,TRBJ2-7,CASSLAGTYEQYF,TGTGCCAGCAGTTTAGCGGGGACCTACGAGCAGTACTTC
TRBD1,.,TRBV28,TRBJ1-1,CASSIDRDEDTEAFF,TGTGCCAGCAGTATTGACAGGGATGAGGACACTGAAGCTTTCTTT
.,.,TRBV7-2,TRBJ1-2,CASSLLLRPFEGYTF,TGTGCCAGCAGCCTACTACTTCGGCCCTTTGAGGGCTACACCTTC
TRBD2,.,TRBV7-3,TRBJ2-2,CASSPALIAGGPPTGELFF,TGTGCCAGCAGCCCGGCTTTAATAGCGGGGGGGCCCCCCACCGGGGAGCTGTTTTTT
TRBD1,.,TRBV11-2,TRBJ2-7,CASSFFGTGTYEQYF,TGTGCCAGCAGCTTTTTCGGGACAGGGACCTACGAGCAGTACTTC
TRBD1,.,TRBV13,TRBJ2-7,CASSLATGGEQYF,TGTGCCAGCAGCTTGGCGACAGGGGGCGAGCAGTACTTC
TRBD2,.,TRBV4-3,TRBJ2-7,CASSQDLGLAGVSYEQYF,TGCGCCAGCAGCCAAGATCTGGGGCTAGCGGGTGTTTCCTACGAGCAGTACTTC
.,.,TRBV9,TRBJ2-1,CASSVNSYEQFF,TGTGCCAGCAGCGTCAACTCGTATGAGCAGTTCTTC
TRBD1,.,TRBV19,TRBJ1-1,CASSLADRGNTEAFF,TGTGCCAGTAGCCTCGCTGACAGGGGGAACACTGAAGCTTTCTTT
.,once,TRBV2,TRBJ2-7,CASSEAPQRLGYEQYF,TGTGCCAGCAGTGAAGCTCCGCAACGCCTCGGGTACGAGCAGTACTTC
.,.,TRBV13,TRBJ1-2,CASSSQGRLGYTF,TGTGCCAGCAGCTCCCAGGGCAGACTGGGCTACACCTTC
TRBD1,.,TRBV19,TRBJ2-1,CASSWGTGMFF,TGTGCCAGTAGTTGGGGGACAGGGATGTTCTTC
.,.,TRBV11-2,TRBJ2-7,CASSLSGHYEQYF,TGTGCCAGCAGCTTATCTGGACACTACGAGCAGTACTTC
.,once,TRBV5-6,TRBJ2-7,CASSWVDGGSTYEQYF,TGTGCCAGCAGCTGGGTAGACGGGGGATCAACCTACGAGCAGTACTTC
TRBD2,.,TRBV7-6,TRBJ2-7,CASSELAINEQYF,TGTGCCAGCAGCGAACTAGCGATCAACGAGCAGTACTTC
.,few,TRBV6-1,TRBJ1-1,CASSEIGTEAFF,TGTGCCAGCAGTGAGATTGGGACAGAAGCTTTCTTT